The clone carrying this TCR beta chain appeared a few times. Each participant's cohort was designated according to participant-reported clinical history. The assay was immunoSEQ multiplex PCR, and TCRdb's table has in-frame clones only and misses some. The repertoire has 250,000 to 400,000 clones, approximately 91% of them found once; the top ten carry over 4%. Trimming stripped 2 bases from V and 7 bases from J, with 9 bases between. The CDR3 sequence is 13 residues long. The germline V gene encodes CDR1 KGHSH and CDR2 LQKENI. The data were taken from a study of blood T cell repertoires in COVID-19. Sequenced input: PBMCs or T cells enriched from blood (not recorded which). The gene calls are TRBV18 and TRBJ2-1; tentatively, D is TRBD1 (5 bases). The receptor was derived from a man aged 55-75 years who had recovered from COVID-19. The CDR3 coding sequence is TGTGCCAGCTCACCAATACGGACAAATGAGCAGTTCTTC. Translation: CASSPIRTNEQFF.